Listed below are T cell receptor beta chains from one sample, sequenced in a study of T-cell memory formation after mild COVID-19. TCRdb reprocessed the 5' RACE reads with MiXCR, giving one entry per CDR3 protein. This table has 310,000 or so distinct CDR3 sequences, more than 15% appearing once. The specimen sequenced was PBMCs or a T cell subset sorted from them (not recorded which). These receptors originate from a man aged 18 to 35 who had mild COVID-19 (a few samples of this study predate the infection). Cell type and time point are not known. The CDR3 runs from the conserved cysteine through the conserved F or W. D genes are given only for firm matches. A row's size may be missing; if present it is once, few, many or a size class.

CDR3aa	CDR3nt	v_gene	j_gene	abundance	d_gene
CASSGWGNTEAFF	TGTGCCAGCAGTGGATGGGGGAACACTGAAGCTTTCTTT	TRBV6-6	TRBJ1-1	.	.
CASSYSWGPSGPQHF	TGTGCCAGCAGTTACTCATGGGGACCCTCAGGGCCCCAGCATTTT	TRBV6-2/TRBV6-3	TRBJ1-5	.	.
CASSSEGATSGANVLTF	TGCGCCAGCAGCTCGGAGGGGGCCACCTCTGGGGCCAACGTCCTGACTTTC	TRBV5-1	TRBJ2-6	few	.
CSVEAGQGYAYEQYF	TGCAGCGTAGAAGCAGGACAGGGCTACGCCTACGAGCAGTACTTC	TRBV29-1	TRBJ2-7	.	TRBD1
CSGKSGQGDGYTF	TGCAGCGGAAAATCCGGACAGGGCGATGGCTACACCTTC	TRBV29-1	TRBJ1-2	.	TRBD1
CASSSPGFQYF	TGTGCCAGCAGTTCTCCAGGGTTCCAGTACTTC	TRBV6-6	TRBJ2-5	.	.
CASTIVLTEAFF	TGTGCCAGCACCATCGTACTCACTGAAGCTTTCTTT	TRBV7-9	TRBJ1-1	many	.
CASTHVLQETQYF	TGTGCCAGCACCCATGTTCTCCAAGAGACCCAGTACTTC	TRBV6-6	TRBJ2-5	many	.
CAISEGTGLGYGYTF	TGTGCCATCAGTGAGGGGACAGGTCTGGGCTATGGCTACACCTTC	TRBV10-3	TRBJ1-2	few	TRBD1
CASRPWGSSYEQYF	TGTGCCAGCAGACCCTGGGGCAGCTCCTACGAGCAGTACTTC	TRBV27	TRBJ2-7	.	.
CASSSSRGSNQPQHF	TGTGCCAGCAGCTCCTCCAGGGGAAGCAATCAGCCCCAGCATTTT	TRBV7-9	TRBJ1-5	.	.
CASTIDPAKGAFF	TGTGCCAGCACCATAGACCCCGCTAAGGGAGCTTTCTTT	TRBV7-8	TRBJ1-1	.	.
CATSDPRTEETQYF	TGTGCCACCAGTGATCCCCGGACAGAAGAGACCCAGTACTTC	TRBV24-1	TRBJ2-5	many	.
CSARTRVLFGYTF	TGCAGTGCTAGAACCAGGGTCCTATTTGGCTACACCTTC	TRBV20-1	TRBJ1-2	.	.
CASSQEAGTGVYEQYF	TGCGCCAGCAGCCAAGAAGCCGGGACGGGAGTCTACGAGCAGTACTTC	TRBV4-3	TRBJ2-7	.	.
CASSSRVDGSDTQYF	TGTGCCAGCAGCTCACGGGTAGACGGCTCAGATACGCAGTATTTT	TRBV11-2	TRBJ2-3	few	.
CASSKTSGGRHEQYF	TGTGCCAGCAGCAAGACTAGCGGGGGGCGCCACGAGCAGTACTTC	TRBV7-9	TRBJ2-7	few	TRBD2
CASSIRDRVHNEQFF	TGTGCCAGCAGCATACGGGACAGGGTCCACAATGAGCAGTTCTTC	TRBV11-2	TRBJ2-1	many	TRBD1
CASSGGTGAYGYTF	TGTGCCAGCAGCGGCGGGACAGGGGCCTATGGCTACACCTTC	TRBV9	TRBJ1-2	few	TRBD1
CSARGRTAINSPLHF	TGCAGTGCTAGAGGGAGGACAGCTATTAATTCACCCCTCCACTTT	TRBV20-1	TRBJ1-6	few	.
CASSLVFGTGELFF	TGTGCCAGCAGCTTAGTTTTCGGCACCGGGGAGCTGTTTTTT	TRBV11-2	TRBJ2-2	few	.
CSARSGLGTGNTIYF	TGCAGTGCTAGATCGGGGCTAGGGACTGGAAACACCATATATTTT	TRBV20-1	TRBJ1-3	.	.
CATSREGTAKNYGYTF	TGTGCCACCAGCAGAGAAGGGACAGCGAAAAACTATGGCTACACCTTC	TRBV15	TRBJ1-2	.	TRBD1
CASSLTVLERSTDTQYF	TGTGCCAGCAGCTTGACAGTACTAGAGCGAAGCACAGATACGCAGTATTTT	TRBV7-9	TRBJ2-3	once	.
CASSARQETQYF	TGTGCCAGCAGCGCCAGACAAGAGACCCAGTACTTC	TRBV9	TRBJ2-5	few	.
CASSSSRSNTGELFF	TGTGCCAGCAGCTCCTCTCGGAGCAATACCGGGGAGCTGTTTTTT	TRBV7-7	TRBJ2-2	few	.
CASSLGQRLTDTQYF	TGCGCCAGCAGCCTTGGACAGAGACTCACAGATACGCAGTATTTT	TRBV5-1	TRBJ2-3	.	.
CASSFQDFAEAFF	TGTGCCAGCAGTTTTCAGGATTTCGCTGAAGCTTTCTTT	TRBV6-5	TRBJ1-1	.	.
CASSFTRADGYTF	TGTGCCAGCAGTTTCACGCGCGCGGATGGCTACACCTTC	TRBV28	TRBJ1-2	few	.
CAIGSVGLGLAFF	TGTGCCATCGGCAGCGTGGGGTTAGGACTTGCTTTCTTT	TRBV10-3	TRBJ1-1	few	.
CASSIWQSSYNEQFF	TGTGCCAGTAGTATTTGGCAGAGCTCCTACAATGAGCAGTTCTTC	TRBV19	TRBJ2-1	.	.
CASSLAPSAGAKSYEQYF	TGCGCCAGCAGCTTGGCCCCGTCAGCAGGGGCCAAGTCCTACGAGCAGTACTTC	TRBV5-1	TRBJ2-7	.	.
CASSFWGLDNEQFF	TGTGCCAGCAGCTTTTGGGGTTTGGACAATGAGCAGTTCTTC	TRBV7-9	TRBJ2-1	many	.
CASSLVRGSYEQYF	TGTGCCAGCAGCTTAGTGAGGGGCTCCTACGAGCAGTACTTC	TRBV11-2	TRBJ2-7	many	.
CATSDSNQPQHF	TGTGCCACCAGTGATAGCAATCAGCCCCAGCATTTT	TRBV24-1	TRBJ1-5	many	.
CASSRKGQGADQPQHF	TGCGCCAGCAGCCGGAAGGGACAGGGGGCCGATCAGCCCCAGCATTTT	TRBV4-1	TRBJ1-5	few	TRBD1
CASSPGLAGTDTQYF	TGTGCCAGCAGTCCGGGACTAGCGGGGACTGATACGCAGTATTTT	TRBV5-1	TRBJ2-3	many	TRBD2
CASSLVVGIDTQYF	TGTGCCAGCAGCTTAGTTGTAGGTATAGATACGCAGTATTTT	TRBV7-8	TRBJ2-3	once	.
CASSQEGDREGPDTQYF	TGCGCCAGCAGCCAAGAAGGGGACAGGGAGGGCCCAGATACGCAGTATTTT	TRBV4-3	TRBJ2-3	many	TRBD1
CSAKPGGPTDTQYF	TGCAGTGCTAAACCCGGGGGTCCCACAGATACGCAGTATTTT	TRBV20-1	TRBJ2-3	few	.
CASSGPGTSGFQPPFF	TGTGCCAGCAGCGGGCCCGGGACTAGCGGATTCCAGCCCCCGTTCTTC	TRBV4-2	TRBJ2-1	.	TRBD2
CASSPTVGHGELFF	TGTGCCAGCAGCCCGACCGTGGGGCACGGGGAGCTGTTTTTT	TRBV4-2	TRBJ2-2	.	.
CASSPLWGDQETQYF	TGTGCCAGCAGCCCCCTTTGGGGGGATCAAGAGACCCAGTACTTC	TRBV11-2	TRBJ2-5	few	.
CASSATEGITREQYF	TGTGCCAGCAGCGCTACCGAGGGGATAACTCGGGAGCAGTACTTC	TRBV9	TRBJ2-7	many	.
CASSLGRGGSEQFF	TGCGCCAGCAGCTTGGGCAGGGGAGGTAGTGAGCAGTTCTTC	TRBV5-1	TRBJ2-1	few	.
CASSYSMLSGNSPLHF	TGTGCCAGCAGTTACTCGATGTTGTCCGGTAATTCACCCCTCCACTTT	TRBV6-5	TRBJ1-6	many	.
CSVEVWRGGYTF	TGCAGCGTTGAAGTCTGGAGGGGAGGCTACACCTTC	TRBV29-1	TRBJ1-2	.	.